Below are 5 T cell receptor beta chains sequenced from a single sample in a study of regulatory T cells in long-lasting Graves disease. The time point: persistent/refractory GD, antithyroid drugs over 5 years with positive TRAb. RNA isolated from PBMCs was used to make the TCR library. Assembly of TCR beta libraries relied on iRepertoire HTBI primers together with Arm-PCR of CDR3 regions. TCRdb processed the multiplex PCR reads anew with MiXCR; each CDR3 protein has one entry. Among under 500,000 distinct CDR3 sequences listed, roughly 20% were seen once. Here the sequenced sample was peripheral blood mononuclear cells (PBMCs), taken when the disease was refractory, from a patient treated with antithyroid drugs. Every receptor here comes from a female donor with Graves disease.

The chain couples TRBV24-1 to TRBJ1-2; no clear D. Germline assignment: CDR1 KGHDR and CDR2 SFDVKD. The CDR3 covers 15 residues. Trimming removed 3 bases at V and 6 bases at J, with 16 bases between. The CDR3 is CATSDARPGYDGYTF. The CDR3 DNA follows: TGTGCCACCAGTGATGCTAGACCGGGTTATGATGGCTACACCTTC.

This clonotype was picked up many times. This chain connects TRBV29-1 to TRBJ2-5; 7 nucleotides line up with TRBD2. J was trimmed by 5 bases and V by 1 base; bases with no gene match: 7. Germline loops: CDR1 SQVTM, CDR2 ANQGSEA. The CDR3 sequence is 14 residues long. CDR3 nucleotide sequence: TGCAGCGTTGAAGCCGGACTAGTGGCCGAGACCCAGTACTTC. Its translation: CSVEAGLVAETQYF.

This clonotype was seen a few times. The chain joins TRBV7-3 to TRBJ2-2, with D hard to call. CDR1 is SGHTA and CDR2 is FQGTGA in the germline V gene. V shed 0 bases and J shed 5 bases, with 10 bases lying between them. This CDR3 is built from 15 residues. Written as DNA, the CDR3 is TGTGCCAGCAGCTTAACGATCGCCGGGACCGGGGAGCTGTTTTTT. Its protein product is CASSLTIAGTGELFF.

This clonotype was observed a handful of times. The V gene is TRBV10-1, the J gene TRBJ2-7, with a possible D match to TRBD2 (5 bases). This CDR3 has 14 amino acids. Trimming left V 4 bases short and J 2 bases short, with 12 bases between. The germline V gene encodes CDR1 WNHNN and CDR2 SYGVQD (reference sequence). The CDR3 sequence is CASSADWSTYEQYF. The CDR3 nucleotides are TGCGCCAGCAGTGCGGACTGGTCAACCTACGAGCAGTACTTC.

A note on this clonotype: One base away lies a much larger clone, so this may be a sequencing read error. The J gene is TRBJ1-2, the V gene TRBV27, with 9 bases aligning to TRBD1. From germline, CDR1 is MNHEY and CDR2 SMNVEV (reference sequence). The CDR3 covers 14 residues. This CDR3 is CVSSSGQGAYGYTF. Here the CDR3 DNA reads TGTGTCAGCAGTTCGGGACAGGGCGCCTATGGCTACACCTTC.